This note documents a single T cell receptor beta chain sequence. This sample was taken from a study of blood T cell repertoires in COVID-19. The germline V and J ends were trimmed by 1 base and 2 bases, with 12 bases remaining between them. CDR1 SGDLS and CDR2 YYNGEE come from the germline V gene. There are 15 residues in the CDR3. Sequencing was performed with immunoSEQ multiplex PCR; in TCRdb, only in-frame clones are kept and a portion is missing. The sample lists around 450,000 clones; about 92% were seen once. Recovered status applied to Cohort 3 donors who had two consecutive negative PCRs. It also applied to those with clearance or with symptom resolution.

Material: PBMCs or T cells enriched from blood (not recorded which). The sequence was obtained from a man aged 18 to 29 who had recovered from COVID-19. This sequence joins TRBV9 and TRBJ2-5; perhaps TRBD2 as D (7 bases). The CDR3 DNA follows: TGTGCCAGCAGCGTAAGCGGGACATCTCAAGAGACCCAGTACTTC. This encodes CASSVSGTSQETQYF.